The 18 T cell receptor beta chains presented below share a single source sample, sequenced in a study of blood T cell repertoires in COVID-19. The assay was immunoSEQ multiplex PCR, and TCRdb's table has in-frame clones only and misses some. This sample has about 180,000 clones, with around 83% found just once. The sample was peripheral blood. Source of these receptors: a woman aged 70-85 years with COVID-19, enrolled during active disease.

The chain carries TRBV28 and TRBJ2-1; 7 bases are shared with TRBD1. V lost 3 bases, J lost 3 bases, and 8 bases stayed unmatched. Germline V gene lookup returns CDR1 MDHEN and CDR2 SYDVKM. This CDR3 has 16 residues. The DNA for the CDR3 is TGTGCCAGCAGTTTTAGGGGGCGCCCGTACTACAATGAGCAGTTCTTC. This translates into CASSFRGRPYYNEQFF.

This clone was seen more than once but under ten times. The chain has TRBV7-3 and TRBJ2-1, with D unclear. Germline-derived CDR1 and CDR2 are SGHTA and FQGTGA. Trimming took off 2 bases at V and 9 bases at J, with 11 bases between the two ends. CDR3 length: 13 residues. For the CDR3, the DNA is TGTGCCAGCAGCTTATTGAGTAGTACTGAGCAGTTCTTC. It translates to CASSLLSSTEQFF. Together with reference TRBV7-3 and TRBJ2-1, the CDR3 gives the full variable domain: GAGVSQTPSNKVTEKGKYVELRCDPISGHTALYWYRQSLGQGPEFLIYFQGTGAADDSGLPNDRFFAVRPEGSVSTLKIQRTERGDSAVYLCASSLLSSTEQFFGPGTRLTVL.

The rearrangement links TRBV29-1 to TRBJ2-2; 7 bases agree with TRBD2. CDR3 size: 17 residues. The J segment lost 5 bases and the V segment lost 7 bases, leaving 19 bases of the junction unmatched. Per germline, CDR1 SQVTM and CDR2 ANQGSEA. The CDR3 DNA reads TGCAGCGCCTCTAGCGGACGACTATTGAGAGATACCGGGGAGCTGTTTTTT. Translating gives CSASSGRLLRDTGELFF.

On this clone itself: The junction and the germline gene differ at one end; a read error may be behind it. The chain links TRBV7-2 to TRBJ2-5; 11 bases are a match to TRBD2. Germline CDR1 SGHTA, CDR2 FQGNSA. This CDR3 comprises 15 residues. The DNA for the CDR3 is TGTGCCAGCAGCGTAGCGGGAGGGCGCGCAGAGACCCAGTACTTC. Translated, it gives CASSVAGGRAETQYF.

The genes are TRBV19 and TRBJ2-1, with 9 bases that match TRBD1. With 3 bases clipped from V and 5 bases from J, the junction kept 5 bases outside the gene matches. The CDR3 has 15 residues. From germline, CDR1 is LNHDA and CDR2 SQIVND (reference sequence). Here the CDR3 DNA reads TGTGCCAGTAGTATGATAGGACAGGGGAACAATGAGCAGTTCTTC. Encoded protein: CASSMIGQGNNEQFF.

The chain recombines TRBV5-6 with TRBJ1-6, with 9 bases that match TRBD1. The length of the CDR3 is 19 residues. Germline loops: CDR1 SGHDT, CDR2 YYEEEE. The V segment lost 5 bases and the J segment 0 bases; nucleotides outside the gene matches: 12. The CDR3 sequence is CASRIGGTGSSSYNSPLHF. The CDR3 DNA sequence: TGTGCCAGCAGGATCGGAGGGACAGGGTCCAGCTCCTATAATTCACCCCTCCACTTT.

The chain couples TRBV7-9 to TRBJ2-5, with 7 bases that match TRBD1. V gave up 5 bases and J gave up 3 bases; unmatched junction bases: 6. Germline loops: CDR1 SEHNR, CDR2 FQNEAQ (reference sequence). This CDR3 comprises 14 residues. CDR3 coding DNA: TGTGCCAGCAGCCGACAGGGAGAAAAAGAGACCCAGTACTTC. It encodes CASSRQGEKETQYF.

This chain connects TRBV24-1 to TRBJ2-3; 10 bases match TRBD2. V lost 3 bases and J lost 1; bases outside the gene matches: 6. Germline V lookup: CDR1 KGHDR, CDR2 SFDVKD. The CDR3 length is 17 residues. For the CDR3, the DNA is TGTGCCACCAGTGATCCAACCGGGACTAGCGGCACAGATACGCAGTATTTT. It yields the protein CATSDPTGTSGTDTQYF.

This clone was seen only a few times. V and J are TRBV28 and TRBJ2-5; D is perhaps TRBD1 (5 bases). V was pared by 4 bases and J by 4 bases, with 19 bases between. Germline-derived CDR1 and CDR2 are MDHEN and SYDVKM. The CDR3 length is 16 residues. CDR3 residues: CASSSTGSGSLETQYF. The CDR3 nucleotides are TGTGCCAGCAGTTCCACAGGATCCGGATCTCTAGAGACCCAGTACTTC.

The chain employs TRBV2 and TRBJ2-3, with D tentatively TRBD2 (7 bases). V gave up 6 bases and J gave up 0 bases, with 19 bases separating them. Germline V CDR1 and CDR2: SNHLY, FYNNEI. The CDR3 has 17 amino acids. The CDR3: CASSALIRGASTDTQYF. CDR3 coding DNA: TGTGCCAGCAGCGCTCTGATTCGGGGGGCTAGCACAGATACGCAGTATTTT.

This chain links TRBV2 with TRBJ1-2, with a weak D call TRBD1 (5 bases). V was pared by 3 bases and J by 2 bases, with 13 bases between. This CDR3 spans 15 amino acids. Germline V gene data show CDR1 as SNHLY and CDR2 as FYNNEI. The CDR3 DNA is TGTGCCAGCAGTGAGGAGTCAGGGTTGAACTATGGCTACACCTTC. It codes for CASSEESGLNYGYTF.

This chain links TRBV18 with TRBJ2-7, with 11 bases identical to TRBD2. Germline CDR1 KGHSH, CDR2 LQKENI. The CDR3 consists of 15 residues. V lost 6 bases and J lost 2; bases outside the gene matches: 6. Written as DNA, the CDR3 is TGTGCCAGCTCTCAGACTAGCGGGGCAACCTACGAGCAGTACTTC. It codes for CASSQTSGATYEQYF. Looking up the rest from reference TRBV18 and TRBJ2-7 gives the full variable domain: NAGVMQNPRHLVRRRGQEARLRCSPMKGHSHVYWYRQLPEEGLKFMVYLQKENIIDESGMPKERFSAEFPKEGPSILRIQQVVRGDSAAYFCASSQTSGATYEQYFGPGTRLTVT.

This CDR3 reads CAITSPVREDYYEQYF. Here the CDR3 DNA reads TGTGCCATCACCTCACCTGTTCGGGAGGACTACTACGAGCAGTACTTC. The chain uses TRBV10-3 and TRBJ2-7, with TRBD2 identical over 7 bases. V dropped 7 bases and J dropped 3; count of bases not matched to a gene: 15. The germline V gene encodes CDR1 ENHRY and CDR2 SYGVKD. This CDR3 spans 16 amino acids.

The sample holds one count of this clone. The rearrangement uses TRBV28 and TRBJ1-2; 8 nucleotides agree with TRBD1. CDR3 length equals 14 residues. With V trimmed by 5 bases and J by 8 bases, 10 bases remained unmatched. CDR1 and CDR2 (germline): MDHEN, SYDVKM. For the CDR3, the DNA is TGTGCCAGCAGTCGAAACAGGGGGTTAAAGGGCTACACCTTC. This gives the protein CASSRNRGLKGYTF.

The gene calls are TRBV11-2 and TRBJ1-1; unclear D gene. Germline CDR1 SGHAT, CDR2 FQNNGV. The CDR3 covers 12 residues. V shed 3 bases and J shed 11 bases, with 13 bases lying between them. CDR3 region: CASSFLADQAFF. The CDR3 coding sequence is TGTGCCAGCAGCTTTCTCGCGGATCAGGCTTTCTTT.

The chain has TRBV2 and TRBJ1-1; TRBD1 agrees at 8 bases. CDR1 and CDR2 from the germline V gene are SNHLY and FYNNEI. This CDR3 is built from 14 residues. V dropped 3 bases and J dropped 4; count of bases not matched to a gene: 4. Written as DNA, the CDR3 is TGTGCCAGCAGTGAGAGGACAGGGCCCACTGAAGCTTTCTTT. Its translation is CASSERTGPTEAFF.

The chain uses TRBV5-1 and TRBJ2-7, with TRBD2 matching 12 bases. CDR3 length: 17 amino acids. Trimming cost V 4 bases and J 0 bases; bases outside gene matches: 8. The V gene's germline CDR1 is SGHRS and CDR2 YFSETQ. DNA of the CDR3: TGCGCCAGCAGCATGGGACTAGCGGGTGAAAGCTCCTACGAGCAGTACTTC. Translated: CASSMGLAGESSYEQYF.

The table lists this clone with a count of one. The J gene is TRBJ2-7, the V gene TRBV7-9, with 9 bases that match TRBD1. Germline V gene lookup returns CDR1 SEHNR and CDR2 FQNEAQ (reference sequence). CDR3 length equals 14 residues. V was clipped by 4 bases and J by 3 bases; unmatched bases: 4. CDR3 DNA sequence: TGTGCCAGCAGCTCAGGACAGGGGCGCTACGAGCAGTACTTC. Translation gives CASSSGQGRYEQYF.